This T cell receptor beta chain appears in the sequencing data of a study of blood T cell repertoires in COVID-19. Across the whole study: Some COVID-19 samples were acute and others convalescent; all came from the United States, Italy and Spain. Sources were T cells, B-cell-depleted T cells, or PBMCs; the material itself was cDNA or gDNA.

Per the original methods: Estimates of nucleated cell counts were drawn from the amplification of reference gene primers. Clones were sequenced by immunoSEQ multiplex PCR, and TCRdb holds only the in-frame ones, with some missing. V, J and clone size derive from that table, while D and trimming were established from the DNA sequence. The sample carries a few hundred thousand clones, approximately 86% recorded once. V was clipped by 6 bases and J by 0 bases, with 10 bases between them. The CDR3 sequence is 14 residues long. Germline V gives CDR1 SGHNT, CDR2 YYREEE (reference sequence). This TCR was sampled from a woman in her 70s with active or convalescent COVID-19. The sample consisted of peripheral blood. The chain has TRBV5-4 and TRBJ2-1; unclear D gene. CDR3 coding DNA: TGTGCCAGCAAAAAGACAACCTCCTACAATGAGCAGTTCTTC. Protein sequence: CASKKTTSYNEQFF.